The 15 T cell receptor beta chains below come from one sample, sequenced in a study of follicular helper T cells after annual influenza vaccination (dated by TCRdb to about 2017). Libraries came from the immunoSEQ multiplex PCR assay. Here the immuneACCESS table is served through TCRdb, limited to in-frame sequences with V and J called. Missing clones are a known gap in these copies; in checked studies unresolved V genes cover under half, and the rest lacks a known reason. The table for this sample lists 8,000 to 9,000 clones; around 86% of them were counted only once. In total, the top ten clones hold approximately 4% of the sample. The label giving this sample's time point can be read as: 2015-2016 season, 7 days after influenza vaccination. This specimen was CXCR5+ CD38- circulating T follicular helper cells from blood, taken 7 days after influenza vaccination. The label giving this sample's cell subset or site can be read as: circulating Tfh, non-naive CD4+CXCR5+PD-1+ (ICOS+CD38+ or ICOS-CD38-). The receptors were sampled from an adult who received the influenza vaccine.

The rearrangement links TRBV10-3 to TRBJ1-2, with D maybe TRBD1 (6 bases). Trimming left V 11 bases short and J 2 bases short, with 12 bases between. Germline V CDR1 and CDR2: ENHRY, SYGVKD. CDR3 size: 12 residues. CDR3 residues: CASRGENYGYTF. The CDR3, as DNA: TGTGCCTCAAGGGGGGAGAACTATGGCTACACCTTC.

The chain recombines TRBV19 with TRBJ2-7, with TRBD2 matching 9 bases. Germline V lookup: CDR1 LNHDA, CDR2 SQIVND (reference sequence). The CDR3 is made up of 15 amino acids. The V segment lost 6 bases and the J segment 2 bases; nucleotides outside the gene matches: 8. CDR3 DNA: TGTGCCAGTAGGCCCCAGGCGGGGGGGCCCTACGAGCAGTACTTC. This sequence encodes CASRPQAGGPYEQYF.

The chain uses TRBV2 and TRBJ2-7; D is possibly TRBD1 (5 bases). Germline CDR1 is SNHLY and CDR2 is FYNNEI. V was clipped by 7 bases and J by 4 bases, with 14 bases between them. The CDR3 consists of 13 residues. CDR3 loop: CASKKTASYEQYF. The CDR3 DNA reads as TGTGCCAGCAAAAAGACAGCCTCGTACGAGCAGTACTTC.

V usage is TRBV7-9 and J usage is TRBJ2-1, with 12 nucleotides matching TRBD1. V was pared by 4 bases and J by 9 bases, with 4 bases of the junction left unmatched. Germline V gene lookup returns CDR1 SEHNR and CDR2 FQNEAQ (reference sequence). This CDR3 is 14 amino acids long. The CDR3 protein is CASSWGQGAGEQFF. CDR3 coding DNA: TGTGCCAGCAGCTGGGGACAGGGGGCCGGTGAGCAGTTCTTC.

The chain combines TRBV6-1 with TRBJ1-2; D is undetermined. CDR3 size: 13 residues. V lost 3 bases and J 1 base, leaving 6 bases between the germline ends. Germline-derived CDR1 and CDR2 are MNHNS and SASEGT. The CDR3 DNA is TGTGCCAGCAGTGACAGGATTAACTATGGCTACACCTTC. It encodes CASSDRINYGYTF.

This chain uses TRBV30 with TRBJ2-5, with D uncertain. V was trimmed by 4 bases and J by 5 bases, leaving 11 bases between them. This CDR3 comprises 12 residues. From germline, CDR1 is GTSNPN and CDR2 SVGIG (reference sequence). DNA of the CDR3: TGTGCCTGGACATTCTCGAGGGAGACCCAGTACTTC. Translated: CAWTFSRETQYF.

CDR3 in amino acids: CASMAPGSYEQYF. The CDR3 coding sequence is TGTGCCAGCATGGCTCCAGGGTCCTACGAGCAGTACTTC. The rearrangement links TRBV2 to TRBJ2-7; possibly TRBD1 for D (5 bases). Germline CDR1 is SNHLY and CDR2 is FYNNEI. This CDR3 region has 13 residues. V was cut by 7 bases and J by 1 base, with 11 bases left in between.

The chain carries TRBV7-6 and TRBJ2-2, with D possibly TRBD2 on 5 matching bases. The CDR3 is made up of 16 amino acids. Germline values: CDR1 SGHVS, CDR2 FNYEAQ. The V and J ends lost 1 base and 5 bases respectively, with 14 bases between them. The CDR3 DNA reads TGTGCCAGCAGCTTAGTGAGGGTCGAAGGAACCGGGGAGCTGTTTTTT. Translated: CASSLVRVEGTGELFF.

This CDR3 reads CASSYLTSGGAYEQYF. CDR3 coding DNA: TGTGCCAGCAGCTACCTTACCAGCGGGGGGGCCTACGAGCAGTACTTC. The genes are TRBV7-2 and TRBJ2-7, with 10 bases fitting TRBD2. J gave up 2 bases and V 4 bases, and 8 bases lay outside the gene matches. The CDR3 has 16 residues. Looked up from germline, CDR1 is SGHTA and CDR2 is FQGNSA.

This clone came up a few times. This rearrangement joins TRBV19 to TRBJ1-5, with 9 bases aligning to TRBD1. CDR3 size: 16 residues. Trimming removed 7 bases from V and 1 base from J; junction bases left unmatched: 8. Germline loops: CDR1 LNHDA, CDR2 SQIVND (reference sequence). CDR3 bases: TGTGCCAGTAATAGGGGACAGGGTGAAAGCAATCAGCCCCAGCATTTT. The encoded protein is CASNRGQGESNQPQHF.

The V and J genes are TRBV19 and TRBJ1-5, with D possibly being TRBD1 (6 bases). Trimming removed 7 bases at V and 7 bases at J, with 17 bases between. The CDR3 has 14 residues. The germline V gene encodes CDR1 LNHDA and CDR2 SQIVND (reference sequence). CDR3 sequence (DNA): TGTGCCAGTACTCTACAGGGCCCCAGGCAGCCCCAGCATTTT. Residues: CASTLQGPRQPQHF.

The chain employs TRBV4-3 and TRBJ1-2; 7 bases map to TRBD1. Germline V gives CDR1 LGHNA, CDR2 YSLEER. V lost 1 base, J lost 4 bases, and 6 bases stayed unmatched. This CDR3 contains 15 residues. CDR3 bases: TGCGCCAGCAGCCAAGGACAGGGTTGGAGCTATGGCTACACCTTC. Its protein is CASSQGQGWSYGYTF.

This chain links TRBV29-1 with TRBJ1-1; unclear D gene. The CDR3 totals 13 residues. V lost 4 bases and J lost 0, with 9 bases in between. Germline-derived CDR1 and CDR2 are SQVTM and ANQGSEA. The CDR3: CSVVAQLNTEAFF. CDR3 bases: TGCAGCGTTGTCGCGCAGTTGAACACTGAAGCTTTCTTT. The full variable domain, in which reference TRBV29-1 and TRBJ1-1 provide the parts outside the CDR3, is SAVISQKPSRDICQRGTSLTIQCQVDSQVTMMFWYRQQPGQSLTLIATANQGSEATYESGFVIDKFPISRPNLTFSTLTVSNMSPEDSSIYLCSVVAQLNTEAFFGQGTRLTVV.

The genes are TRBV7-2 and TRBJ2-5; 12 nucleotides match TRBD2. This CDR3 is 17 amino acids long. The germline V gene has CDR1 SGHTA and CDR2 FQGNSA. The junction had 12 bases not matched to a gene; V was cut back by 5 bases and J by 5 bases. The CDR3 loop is CASSPQTGLAGRETQYF. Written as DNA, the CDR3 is TGTGCCAGCAGCCCTCAGACCGGACTAGCGGGGAGGGAGACCCAGTACTTC.

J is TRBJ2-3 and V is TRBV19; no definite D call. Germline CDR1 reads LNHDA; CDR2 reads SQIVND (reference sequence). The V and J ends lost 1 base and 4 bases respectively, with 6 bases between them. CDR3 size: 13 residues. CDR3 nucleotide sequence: TGTGCCAGTAGTATAGCCTGGGCAGATACGCAGTATTTT. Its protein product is CASSIAWADTQYF.